This note documents a single TCR beta chain sequence. Its antigen is undetermined. This sample stems from a study of cytomegalovirus exposure and HLA in healthy donors. CDR1 and CDR2 (germline): SGHKS, YYEKEE (reference sequence). CDR3 size: 10 residues. V dropped 4 bases and J dropped 9 bases, with 8 bases sitting between them. 60 Vbeta and 13 Jbeta primers were used in PCR. Measured with immunoSEQ multiplex PCR; TCRdb has only the in-frame clones, and not every one. The table shows some 180,000 clones, with 70% to 85% occurring only once. Whole-study findings and limits: Exclusion applied to some V segments, including TRBV6-2 and TRBV6-3, as they were indistinguishable. Earlier analysis found most TCR beta V segments productive about 90% or about 30% of the time. V- and J-gene trimming of TCR beta was linked (in a later analysis) to a missense DCLRE1C variant. Follow-up analysis seemed to connect common viral pathogens with several of the most significant clusters identified.

Sample: PBMCs. This receptor was obtained from a woman younger than 45 in good health and CMV-seropositive. The chain combines TRBV5-5 with TRBJ2-7, with D uncertain. CDR3 sequence reads: CASSNSRQYF. The CDR3 bases are TGTGCCAGCAGCAACTCGAGGCAGTACTTC.